These T cell receptor beta chains were read from a single sample in a study of neurological immune-mediated disorders. TCRdb ran MiXCR on the 5' RACE reads and lists one entry per CDR3 protein. The sample carries 87,000 or so distinct CDR3 sequences, 3% to 4.5% recorded once. The specimen was PBMCs. These receptors all come from a woman aged 50 to 60 with multiple sclerosis. Both conserved end residues are part of each CDR3. Fields, in order: clone size, V gene, J gene, D gene, CDR3 protein, CDR3 DNA. A D gene is named only where the DNA matches it firmly. Clone sizes are given selectively: once, few, many, or a class where the clone is expanded.

size: many
V: TRBV13
J: TRBJ2-7
D: -
CDR3: CASSPGEVRAEQYF
DNA: TGTGCCAGCAGCCCAGGGGAGGTAAGGGCCGAGCAGTACTTC

size: many
V: TRBV3-1
J: TRBJ1-1
D: -
CDR3: CASSHRPPEAFF
DNA: TGTGCCAGCAGCCACCGGCCTCCTGAAGCTTTCTTT

size: many
V: TRBV6-5
J: TRBJ1-2
D: -
CDR3: CASRSVRGPRDRRAYGYTF
DNA: TGTGCCAGCAGATCCGTAAGGGGACCTAGGGACCGTAGGGCCTATGGCTACACCTTC

size: many
V: TRBV19
J: TRBJ2-2
D: -
CDR3: CASTNPGQITGELFF
DNA: TGTGCCAGTACCAACCCCGGACAGATCACCGGGGAGCTGTTTTTT

size: many
V: TRBV7-2
J: TRBJ1-3
D: -
CDR3: CASSLGSRVTGNTIYF
DNA: TGTGCCAGCAGCTTAGGTTCCCGGGTCACTGGAAACACCATATATTTT

size: many
V: TRBV7-2
J: TRBJ2-7
D: TRBD2
CDR3: CASSPSRSGGFYEQYF
DNA: TGTGCCAGCAGCCCCTCTAGGAGCGGGGGGTTCTACGAGCAGTACTTC

size: many
V: TRBV19
J: TRBJ2-1
D: TRBD1
CDR3: CASMGTGNYNEQFF
DNA: TGTGCCAGTATGGGGACAGGTAATTACAATGAGCAGTTCTTC

size: many
V: TRBV25-1
J: TRBJ1-1
D: -
CDR3: CASKRGGDTEAFF
DNA: TGTGCCAGCAAACGGGGAGGTGACACTGAAGCTTTCTTT

size: -
V: TRBV6-5
J: TRBJ1-6
D: -
CDR3: CGSSRVPPDSTLNF
DNA: TGTGGCAGCAGTCGGGTCCCACCTGATTCAACCCTCAACTTT

size: many
V: TRBV20-1
J: TRBJ2-5
D: -
CDR3: CSARLGPEETQYF
DNA: TGCAGTGCCCGTCTGGGACCCGAAGAGACCCAGTACTTC

size: few
V: TRBV20-1
J: TRBJ2-7
D: TRBD2
CDR3: CSARAGGNYEQYF
DNA: TGCAGTGCTAGAGCGGGGGGGAACTACGAGCAGTACTTC

size: many
V: TRBV12-3/TRBV12-4
J: TRBJ1-1
D: -
CDR3: CASSYLENTEAFF
DNA: TGTGCCAGCAGTTACCTGGAGAACACTGAAGCTTTCTTT

size: many
V: TRBV7-8
J: TRBJ1-5
D: TRBD1
CDR3: CASSLVMDRGPHSNQPQHF
DNA: TGTGCCAGCAGCTTAGTAATGGACAGGGGGCCTCATAGCAATCAGCCCCAGCATTTT

size: many
V: TRBV20-1
J: TRBJ1-1
D: -
CDR3: CSARDLVLANTEAFF
DNA: TGCAGTGCTAGAGATCTTGTACTAGCGAACACTGAAGCTTTCTTT

size: many
V: TRBV7-2
J: TRBJ1-5
D: TRBD1
CDR3: CASSPRTGTLGNQPQHF
DNA: TGTGCCAGCAGCCCCCGGACAGGGACGTTAGGCAATCAGCCCCAGCATTTT

size: many
V: TRBV3-1
J: TRBJ1-2
D: -
CDR3: CASTPEGGFGYTF
DNA: TGTGCCAGCACCCCAGAGGGGGGGTTTGGCTACACCTTC

size: many
V: TRBV7-9
J: TRBJ2-7
D: -
CDR3: CASSSPGSYEQYF
DNA: TGTGCCAGCAGCTCCCCCGGGAGCTACGAGCAGTACTTC

size: many
V: TRBV5-5
J: TRBJ2-5
D: TRBD2
CDR3: CASMGLGQRLMETQYF
DNA: TGTGCCAGCATGGGACTAGGGCAGCGGCTTATGGAGACCCAGTACTTC

size: many
V: TRBV9
J: TRBJ2-3
D: -
CDR3: CASSVVGGLTDTQYF
DNA: TGTGCCAGCAGCGTAGTTGGGGGACTCACAGATACGCAGTATTTT

size: many
V: TRBV12-3/TRBV12-4
J: TRBJ2-1
D: -
CDR3: CASSFFSSNEQFF
DNA: TGTGCCAGCAGTTTTTTTAGTTCCAATGAGCAGTTCTTC

size: many
V: TRBV5-1
J: TRBJ2-2
D: TRBD2
CDR3: CASSLGLAQTGELFF
DNA: TGCGCCAGCAGCTTGGGACTAGCCCAGACCGGGGAGCTGTTTTTT

size: many
V: TRBV12-3/TRBV12-4
J: TRBJ1-1
D: -
CDR3: CASRGQMNTEAFF
DNA: TGTGCCAGCAGAGGGCAAATGAACACTGAAGCTTTCTTT

size: many
V: TRBV29-1
J: TRBJ1-4
D: -
CDR3: CSVLVSRGEKLFF
DNA: TGCAGCGTCTTGGTGTCCAGAGGGGAAAAACTGTTTTTT

size: many
V: TRBV20-1
J: TRBJ2-3
D: -
CDR3: CSASDTQVTDTQYF
DNA: TGCAGTGCTTCGGACACTCAGGTCACAGATACGCAGTATTTT

size: many
V: TRBV5-1
J: TRBJ2-5
D: TRBD2
CDR3: CASSLASGGAQTQYF
DNA: TGCGCCAGCAGCTTGGCTAGCGGGGGGGCCCAGACCCAGTACTTC

size: many
V: TRBV11-2
J: TRBJ2-5
D: TRBD1
CDR3: CASSFVGQGTQTQYF
DNA: TGTGCCAGCAGCTTTGTAGGACAGGGGACTCAGACCCAGTACTTC

size: many
V: TRBV6-5
J: TRBJ1-2
D: -
CDR3: CASSYSVSGRGGYTF
DNA: TGTGCCAGCAGTTACTCAGTGTCCGGCAGAGGGGGCTACACCTTC

size: -
V: TRBV7-3
J: TRBJ2-3
D: -
CDR3: CASSLSGGTQYF
DNA: TGTGCCAGCAGCTTATCCGGGGGTACGCAGTATTTT

size: many
V: TRBV5-5
J: TRBJ1-4
D: TRBD1
CDR3: CASSFRTGEKLFF
DNA: TGTGCCAGCAGCTTCAGGACAGGGGAAAAACTGTTTTTT

size: many
V: TRBV5-6
J: TRBJ2-7
D: -
CDR3: CASSLVDSYEQYF
DNA: TGTGCCAGCAGTCTTGTCGACAGCTACGAGCAGTACTTC

size: many
V: TRBV20-1
J: TRBJ2-1
D: TRBD2
CDR3: CSALGLVAASYNEQFF
DNA: TGCAGTGCTCTGGGACTAGTGGCAGCCTCCTACAATGAGCAGTTCTTC

size: many
V: TRBV20-1
J: TRBJ2-3
D: -
CDR3: CSARDPNAGADTQYF
DNA: TGCAGTGCTAGAGATCCCAATGCGGGGGCCGATACGCAGTATTTT

size: many
V: TRBV9
J: TRBJ1-3
D: TRBD1
CDR3: CASSRGQISGNTIYF
DNA: TGTGCCAGCAGCCGGGGACAGATCTCTGGAAACACCATATATTTT

size: many
V: TRBV12-3/TRBV12-4
J: TRBJ1-2
D: -
CDR3: CASSLGGAWYGYTF
DNA: TGTGCCAGCAGTTTAGGGGGGGCTTGGTATGGCTACACCTTC

size: many
V: TRBV5-1
J: TRBJ1-6
D: -
CDR3: CASSDSQNSPLHF
DNA: TGCGCCAGCAGCGACAGCCAAAATTCACCCCTCCACTTT

size: many
V: TRBV7-9
J: TRBJ2-1
D: -
CDR3: CASSPRGRNEQFF
DNA: TGTGCCAGCAGCCCGCGCGGCCGCAATGAGCAGTTCTTC

size: many
V: TRBV5-5
J: TRBJ2-7
D: -
CDR3: CASSLQGGPYEQYF
DNA: TGTGCCAGCAGCTTACAGGGAGGGCCCTACGAGCAGTACTTC

size: many
V: TRBV29-1
J: TRBJ2-7
D: -
CDR3: CSVPGPRSYEQYF
DNA: TGCAGCGTCCCGGGACCCCGCTCCTACGAGCAGTACTTC

size: -
V: TRBV6-2/TRBV6-3
J: TRBJ1-5
D: -
CDR3: CASSYGWGRDQPQHF
DNA: TGTGCCAGCAGTTACGGCTGGGGGCGAGATCAGCCCCAGCATTTT

size: many
V: TRBV2
J: TRBJ1-4
D: -
CDR3: CASSPRDPRGATNEKLFF
DNA: TGTGCCAGCAGTCCCCGGGACCCAAGAGGCGCAACTAATGAAAAACTGTTTTTT

size: many
V: TRBV7-2
J: TRBJ2-1
D: -
CDR3: CASSLSENEQFF
DNA: TGTGCCAGCAGCTTGAGCGAGAATGAGCAGTTCTTC

size: many
V: TRBV7-2
J: TRBJ2-1
D: TRBD2
CDR3: CASSSGTSGPQFF
DNA: TGTGCCAGCAGCTCCGGGACTAGCGGTCCGCAGTTCTTC

size: many
V: TRBV3-1
J: TRBJ2-3
D: TRBD1
CDR3: CASSQVRLWTGIADTQYF
DNA: TGTGCCAGCAGCCAAGTTAGGCTGTGGACAGGGATTGCAGATACGCAGTATTTT

size: few
V: TRBV6-6
J: TRBJ2-3
D: -
CDR3: CASSYRETDTQYF
DNA: TGTGCCAGCAGTTACAGGGAAACAGATACGCAGTATTTT

size: many
V: TRBV3-1
J: TRBJ2-1
D: -
CDR3: CASSHPLASGASYNEQFF
DNA: TGTGCCAGCAGCCACCCCCTCGCGTCGGGGGCTAGCTACAATGAGCAGTTCTTC